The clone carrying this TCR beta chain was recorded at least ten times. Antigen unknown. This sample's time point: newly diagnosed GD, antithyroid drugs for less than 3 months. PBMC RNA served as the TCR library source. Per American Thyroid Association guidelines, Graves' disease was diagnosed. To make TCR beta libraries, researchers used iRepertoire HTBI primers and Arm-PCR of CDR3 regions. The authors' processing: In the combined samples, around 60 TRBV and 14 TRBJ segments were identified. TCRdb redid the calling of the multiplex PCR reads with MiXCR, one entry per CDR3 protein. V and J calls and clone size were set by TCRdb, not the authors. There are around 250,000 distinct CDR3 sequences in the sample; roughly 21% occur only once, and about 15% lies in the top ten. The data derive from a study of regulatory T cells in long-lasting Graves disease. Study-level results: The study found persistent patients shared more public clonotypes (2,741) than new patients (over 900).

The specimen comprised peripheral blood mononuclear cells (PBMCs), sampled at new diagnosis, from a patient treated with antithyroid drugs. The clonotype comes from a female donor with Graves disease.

The CDR3 spells CASSFLAGEQFF. In nucleotides, the CDR3 is TGTGCCAGCAGTTTTCTAGCGGGGGAGCAGTTCTTC. The chain employs TRBV27 and TRBJ2-1; TRBD2 matches at 9 bases. The germline V gene has CDR1 MNHEY and CDR2 SMNVEV (reference sequence). After removal of 3 bases from V and 10 bases from J, the junction contained 1 base not matched to a gene. The CDR3 has 12 amino acids.